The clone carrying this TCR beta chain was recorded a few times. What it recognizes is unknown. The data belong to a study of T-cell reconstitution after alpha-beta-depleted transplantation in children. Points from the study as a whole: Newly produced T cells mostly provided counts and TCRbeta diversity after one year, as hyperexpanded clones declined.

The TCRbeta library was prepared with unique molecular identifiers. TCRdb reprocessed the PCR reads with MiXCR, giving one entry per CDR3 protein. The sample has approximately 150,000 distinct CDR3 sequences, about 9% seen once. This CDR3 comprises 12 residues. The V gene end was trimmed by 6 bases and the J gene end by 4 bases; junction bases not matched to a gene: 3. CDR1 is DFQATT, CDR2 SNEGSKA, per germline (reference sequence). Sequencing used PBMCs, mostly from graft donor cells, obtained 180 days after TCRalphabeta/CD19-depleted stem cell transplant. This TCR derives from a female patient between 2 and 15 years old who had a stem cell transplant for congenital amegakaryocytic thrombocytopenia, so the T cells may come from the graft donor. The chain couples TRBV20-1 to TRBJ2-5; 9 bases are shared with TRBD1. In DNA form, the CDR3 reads TGCAGTGCGCAGACAGGGGGAGAGACCCAGTACTTC. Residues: CSAQTGGETQYF.